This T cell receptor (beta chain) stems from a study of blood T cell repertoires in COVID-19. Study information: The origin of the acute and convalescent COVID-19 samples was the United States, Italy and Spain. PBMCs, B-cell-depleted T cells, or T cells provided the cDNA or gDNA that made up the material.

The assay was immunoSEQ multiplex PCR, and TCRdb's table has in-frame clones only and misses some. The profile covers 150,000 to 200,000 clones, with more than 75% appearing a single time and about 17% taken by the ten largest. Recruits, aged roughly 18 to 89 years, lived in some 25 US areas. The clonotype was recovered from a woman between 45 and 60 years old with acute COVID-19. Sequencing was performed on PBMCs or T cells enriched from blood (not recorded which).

CDR3 sequence reads: CASSLNRKDSPLHF. The DNA of the CDR3 is TGCGCCAGCAGCTTGAACAGGAAAGATTCACCCCTCCACTTT. The gene calls are TRBV5-1 and TRBJ1-6; D possibly corresponds to TRBD1 (5 bases). CDR3 length: 14 amino acids. Germline CDR1 is SGHRS and CDR2 is YFSETQ. The V end lost 1 base, the J end lost 8 bases, and 10 bases lay between the germline ends.